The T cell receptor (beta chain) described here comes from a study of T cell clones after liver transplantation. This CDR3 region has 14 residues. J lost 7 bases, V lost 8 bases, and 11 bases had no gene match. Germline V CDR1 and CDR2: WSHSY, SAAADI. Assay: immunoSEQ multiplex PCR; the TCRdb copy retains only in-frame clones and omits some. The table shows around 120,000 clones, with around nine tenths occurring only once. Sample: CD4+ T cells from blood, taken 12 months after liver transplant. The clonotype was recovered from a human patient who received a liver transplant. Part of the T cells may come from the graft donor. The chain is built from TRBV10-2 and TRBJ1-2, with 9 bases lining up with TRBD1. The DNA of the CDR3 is TGCGCCAGCGCGGCGGACGGGACAGGGCTTGGCTACACCTTC. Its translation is CASAADGTGLGYTF.